This is a list of T cell receptor beta chains from one sample in a study of blood T cell repertoires in COVID-19. The repertoire was sequenced with immunoSEQ multiplex PCR; TCRdb's copy has only in-frame clones and lacks some. The table lists fewer than 300,000 clones, approximately 82% of them singletons. The sequenced material came from PBMCs or T cells enriched from blood (not recorded which). These receptors were collected from a man between 40 and 49 years old who had been exposed to COVID-19. The CDR3 runs from the conserved cysteine through the conserved F or W.

j_call: TRBJ2-2; v_call: TRBV9; cdr3_aa: CASSVLAGANTGELFF
j_call: TRBJ1-5; v_call: TRBV10-2; cdr3_aa: CASSEVVSNQPQHF
j_call: TRBJ1-5; v_call: TRBV6-2/TRBV6-3; cdr3_aa: CASSGQRIAGISNQPQHF
j_call: TRBJ1-1; v_call: TRBV6-4; cdr3_aa: CASSAGGGFAEAFF
j_call: TRBJ2-5; v_call: TRBV30; cdr3_aa: CAWSVLETQYF
j_call: TRBJ2-5; v_call: TRBV2; cdr3_aa: CASSTSDTSLAQYF
j_call: TRBJ2-7; v_call: TRBV7-9; cdr3_aa: CASSLAGTLSPEQYF
j_call: TRBJ1-2; v_call: TRBV5-1; cdr3_aa: CASSRGQSSGYTF
j_call: TRBJ2-1; v_call: TRBV27; cdr3_aa: CASTITSGIVDEQFF
j_call: TRBJ1-1; v_call: TRBV5-1; cdr3_aa: CASSNRGGTEAFF
j_call: TRBJ1-1; v_call: TRBV5-5; cdr3_aa: CASSLLADAEAFF
j_call: TRBJ1-3; v_call: TRBV7-8; cdr3_aa: CASSRPPLGNTIYF
j_call: TRBJ1-2; v_call: TRBV24-1; cdr3_aa: CATSSPEGAAGYGYTF
j_call: TRBJ2-2; v_call: TRBV5-6; cdr3_aa: CASSYIPGQRTGELFF
j_call: TRBJ2-1; v_call: TRBV6-7; cdr3_aa: CASRGGRPSSYNEQFF
j_call: TRBJ1-1; v_call: TRBV12-3/TRBV12-4; cdr3_aa: CASRGTGMAAFF
j_call: TRBJ2-7; v_call: TRBV6-5; cdr3_aa: CASSSAGGPYEQYF
j_call: TRBJ2-5; v_call: TRBV9; cdr3_aa: CASSVSGYQETQYF
j_call: TRBJ1-2; v_call: TRBV30; cdr3_aa: CAWSTAGLYGYTF
j_call: TRBJ1-5; v_call: TRBV5-6; cdr3_aa: CASSLGGDQPQHF
j_call: TRBJ2-6; v_call: TRBV2; cdr3_aa: CASTEDGANVLTF
j_call: TRBJ2-2; v_call: TRBV19; cdr3_aa: CASSIGTPTPGELFF
j_call: TRBJ1-2; v_call: TRBV25-1; cdr3_aa: CASSESHNSYGYTF
j_call: TRBJ2-2; v_call: TRBV7-8; cdr3_aa: CASSLREWDTGELFF
j_call: TRBJ1-3; v_call: TRBV29-1; cdr3_aa: CSVDLGAGGNTIYF
j_call: TRBJ2-5; v_call: TRBV15; cdr3_aa: CATSRDTARQETQYF
j_call: TRBJ2-1; v_call: TRBV19; cdr3_aa: CASSTPSGSPSNEQFF
j_call: TRBJ2-1; v_call: TRBV10-3; cdr3_aa: CAINRDKTYNEQFF
j_call: TRBJ2-2; v_call: TRBV7-9; cdr3_aa: CASLRARVPRGTGELFF
j_call: TRBJ2-1; v_call: TRBV28; cdr3_aa: CASSYGTGGVDEQFF
j_call: TRBJ1-1; v_call: TRBV11-3; cdr3_aa: CASRPQLSGSEAFF
j_call: TRBJ2-2; v_call: TRBV10-1; cdr3_aa: CASSDLTPLETNTGELFF
j_call: TRBJ1-6; v_call: TRBV12-3/TRBV12-4; cdr3_aa: CASSPSRGSPLHF
j_call: TRBJ1-6; v_call: TRBV12-3/TRBV12-4; cdr3_aa: CASSPAGFSPLHF
j_call: TRBJ2-7; v_call: TRBV29-1; cdr3_aa: CSVEVASGQYEQYF
j_call: TRBJ2-1; v_call: TRBV25-1; cdr3_aa: CASAHVGDNEQFF
j_call: TRBJ2-7; v_call: TRBV12-2; cdr3_aa: CASRIRTGFGEQYF
j_call: TRBJ2-1; v_call: TRBV7-3; cdr3_aa: CASSLAHLRELRTEQFF
j_call: TRBJ1-1; v_call: TRBV5-6; cdr3_aa: CASSFGLTEAFF
j_call: TRBJ1-3; v_call: TRBV30; cdr3_aa: CASSRASGNTIYF
j_call: TRBJ2-5; v_call: TRBV6-5; cdr3_aa: CASRRKTGHQETQYF
j_call: TRBJ2-3; v_call: TRBV7-3; cdr3_aa: CASSFGLAGGVNTQYF